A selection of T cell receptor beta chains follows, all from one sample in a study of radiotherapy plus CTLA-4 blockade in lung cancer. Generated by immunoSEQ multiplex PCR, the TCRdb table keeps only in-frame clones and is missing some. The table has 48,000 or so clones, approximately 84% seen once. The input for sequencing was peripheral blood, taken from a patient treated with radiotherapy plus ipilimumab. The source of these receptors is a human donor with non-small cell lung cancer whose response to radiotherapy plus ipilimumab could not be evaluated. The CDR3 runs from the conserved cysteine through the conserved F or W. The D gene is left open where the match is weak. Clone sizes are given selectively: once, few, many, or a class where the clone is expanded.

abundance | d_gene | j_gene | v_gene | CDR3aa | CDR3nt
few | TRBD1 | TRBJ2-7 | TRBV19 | CAKPGQVYEQYF | TGTGCCAAACCGGGACAGGTCTACGAGCAGTACTTC
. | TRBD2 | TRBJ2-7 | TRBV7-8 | CASSGGRVAGNYEQYF | TGTGCCAGCAGCGGCGGAAGGGTAGCGGGAAATTACGAGCAGTACTTC
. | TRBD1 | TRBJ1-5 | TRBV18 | CASSPNQGDQPQHF | TGTGCCAGCTCACCAAACCAGGGGGATCAGCCCCAGCATTTT
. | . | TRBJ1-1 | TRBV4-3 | CASSQGVSASTEAFF | TGCGCCAGCAGCCAAGGGGTTTCGGCTAGTACTGAAGCTTTCTTT
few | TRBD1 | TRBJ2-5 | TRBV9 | CASSPRTGGEETQYF | TGTGCCAGCAGCCCGAGGACAGGGGGCGAAGAGACCCAGTACTTC
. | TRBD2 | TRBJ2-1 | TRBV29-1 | CSLGLAGGEQFF | TGCAGCCTCGGACTAGCGGGGGGCGAGCAGTTCTTC
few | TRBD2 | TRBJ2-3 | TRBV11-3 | CASSLGTGTSGNTDTQYF | TGTGCCAGCAGCTTGGGGACCGGGACTAGCGGGAACACAGATACGCAGTATTTT
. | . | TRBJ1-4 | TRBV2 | CASRRVGLNEKLFF | TGTGCCAGCAGGAGGGTAGGGCTTAATGAAAAACTGTTTTTT
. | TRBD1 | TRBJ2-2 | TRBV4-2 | CASRTGQGANTGELFF | TGTGCCAGCAGAACTGGACAGGGGGCCAACACCGGGGAGCTGTTTTTT
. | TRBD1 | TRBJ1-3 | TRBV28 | CASTETGWSGNTIYF | TGTGCCAGCACGGAGACAGGGTGGTCTGGAAACACCATATATTTT
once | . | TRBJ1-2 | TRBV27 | CASTGSATSLRYGYTF | TGTGCCAGCACGGGTTCGGCCACTAGCCTACGCTATGGCTACACCTTC
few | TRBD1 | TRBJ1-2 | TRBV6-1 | CASSPQGWHGYTF | TGTGCCAGCAGTCCACAGGGGTGGCATGGCTACACCTTC
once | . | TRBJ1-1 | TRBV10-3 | CAISETPADSEAFF | TGTGCCATCAGTGAGACCCCGGCCGACAGTGAAGCTTTCTTT
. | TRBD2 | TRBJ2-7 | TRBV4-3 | CASSQEAGDFYEQYF | TGCGCCAGCAGCCAAGAAGCGGGAGATTTCTACGAGCAGTACTTC
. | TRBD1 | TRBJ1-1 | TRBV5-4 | CASSVPGTENTEAFF | TGTGCCAGCAGCGTGCCCGGGACAGAGAACACTGAAGCTTTCTTT
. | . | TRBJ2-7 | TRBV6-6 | CASKGDPYEQYF | TGTGCCAGCAAAGGGGATCCCTACGAGCAGTACTTC
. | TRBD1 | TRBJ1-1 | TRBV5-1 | CASSFKSFGQGATEAFF | TGCGCCAGCAGCTTCAAATCATTCGGACAGGGGGCAACTGAAGCTTTCTTT
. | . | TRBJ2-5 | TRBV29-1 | CSVIRGQETQYF | TGCAGCGTTATCCGCGGCCAAGAGACCCAGTACTTC
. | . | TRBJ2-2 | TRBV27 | CASSPRWGVTGELFF | TGTGCCAGCAGTCCTAGGTGGGGGGTAACCGGGGAGCTGTTTTTT
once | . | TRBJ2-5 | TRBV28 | CASSLIAGNGETQYF | TGTGCCAGCAGTTTAATTGCGGGGAACGGAGAGACCCAGTACTTC
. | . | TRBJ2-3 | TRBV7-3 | CASSFGQLRTTDTQYF | TGTGCCAGCAGCTTCGGACAGCTCCGAACGACAGATACGCAGTATTTT
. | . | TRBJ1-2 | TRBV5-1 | CASSISRETAAGYTF | TGCGCCAGCAGTATAAGTCGGGAGACTGCCGCTGGCTACACCTTC
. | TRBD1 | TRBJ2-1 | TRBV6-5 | CASSPLDRGRNEQFF | TGTGCCAGCAGTCCCCTCGACAGGGGGCGGAATGAGCAGTTCTTC
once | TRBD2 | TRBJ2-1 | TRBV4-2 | CASSQVLAGGHYNEQFF | TGTGCCAGCAGCCAAGTCCTAGCGGGAGGGCACTACAATGAGCAGTTCTTC
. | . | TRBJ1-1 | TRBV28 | CASSFPGQQEAFF | TGTGCCAGCAGTTTCCCTGGGCAGCAGGAAGCTTTCTTT
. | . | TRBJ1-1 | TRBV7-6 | CASSLAAGADTEAFF | TGTGCCAGCAGCTTAGCGGCGGGGGCCGACACTGAAGCTTTCTTT
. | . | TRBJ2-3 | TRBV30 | CAWSAPLDYTQYF | TGTGCCTGGAGTGCCCCACTAGATTATACGCAGTATTTT
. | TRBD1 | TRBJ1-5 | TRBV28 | CASSLSGQGSQPQHF | TGTGCCAGCAGCCTATCTGGACAGGGTAGCCAGCCCCAGCATTTT
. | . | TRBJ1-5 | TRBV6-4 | CASSDRRDQPQHF | TGTGCCAGCAGTGACAGGAGGGATCAGCCCCAGCATTTT
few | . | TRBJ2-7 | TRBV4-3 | CASSQVTGSYEQYF | TGCGCCAGCAGCCAAGTAACGGGATCCTACGAGCAGTACTTC
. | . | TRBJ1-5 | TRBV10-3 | CAINNGGGDQPQHF | TGTGCCATCAACAACGGGGGAGGAGATCAGCCCCAGCATTTT
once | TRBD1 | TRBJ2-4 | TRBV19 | CASSIKVSGGLAKNIQYF | TGTGCCAGTAGTATTAAAGTTTCAGGGGGTCTAGCCAAAAACATTCAGTACTTC
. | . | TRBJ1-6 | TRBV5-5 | CASSRSGGISYNSPLHF | TGTGCCAGCAGCCGTTCCGGGGGGATCTCCTATAATTCACCCCTCCACTTT
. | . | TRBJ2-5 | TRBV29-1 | CSVEASTETQYF | TGCAGCGTGGAAGCTAGCACGGAGACCCAGTACTTC
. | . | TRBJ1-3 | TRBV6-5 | CASSYRRGPGNTIYF | TGTGCCAGCAGTTACAGAAGGGGTCCTGGAAACACCATATATTTT
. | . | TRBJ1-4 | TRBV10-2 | CASGRVGEKLFF | TGCGCCAGCGGCAGGGTGGGAGAAAAACTGTTTTTT
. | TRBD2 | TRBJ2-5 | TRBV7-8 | CASRPLAGRETQYF | TGTGCCAGCAGGCCACTAGCGGGAAGAGAGACCCAGTACTTC
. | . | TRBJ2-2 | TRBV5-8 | CASSLFRAWNTGELFF | TGTGCCAGCAGCTTATTTCGAGCATGGAACACCGGGGAGCTGTTTTTT
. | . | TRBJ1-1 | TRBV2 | CASNERGGLYTEAFF | TGTGCCAGCAACGAACGGGGGGGTTTGTACACTGAAGCTTTCTTT
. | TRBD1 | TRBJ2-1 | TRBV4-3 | CASSQDLTGPYNEQFF | TGCGCCAGCAGCCAAGATCTGACAGGGCCCTACAATGAGCAGTTCTTC
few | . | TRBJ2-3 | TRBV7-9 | CASSPVLRSTDTQYF | TGTGCCAGCAGCCCCGTTCTTCGGAGCACAGATACGCAGTATTTT
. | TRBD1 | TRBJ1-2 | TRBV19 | CASANRDRTYGYTF | TGTGCCAGTGCCAACAGGGACAGGACGTATGGCTACACCTTC
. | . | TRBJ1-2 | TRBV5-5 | CASSASYGYTF | TGTGCCAGCAGCGCGAGCTATGGCTACACCTTC
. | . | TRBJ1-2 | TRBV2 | CASGDYYGYTF | TGTGCCAGCGGGGACTACTATGGCTACACCTTC
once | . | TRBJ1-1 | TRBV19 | CASSIGRFGTEAFF | TGTGCCAGTAGTATTGGTAGATTTGGCACTGAAGCTTTCTTT
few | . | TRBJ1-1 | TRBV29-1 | CSSRGAGRNTEAFF | TGCAGCTCTCGGGGGGCAGGGAGGAACACTGAAGCTTTCTTT
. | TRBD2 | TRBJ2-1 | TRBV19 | CASSTSGRANEQFF | TGTGCCAGTAGTACTAGCGGGAGGGCAAATGAGCAGTTCTTC
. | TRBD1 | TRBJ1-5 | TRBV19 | CASRQGYLGNQPQHF | TGTGCCAGTAGACAGGGGTATTTGGGAAATCAGCCCCAGCATTTT
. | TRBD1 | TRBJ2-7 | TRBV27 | CASSPWDRPYEQYF | TGTGCCAGCAGTCCTTGGGACAGACCCTACGAGCAGTACTTC
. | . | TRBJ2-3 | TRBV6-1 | CASSERQGTSKDTQYF | TGTGCCAGCAGTGAAAGGCAGGGGACGAGCAAAGATACGCAGTATTTT
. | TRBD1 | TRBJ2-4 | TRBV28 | CASSSSQGAAFIQYF | TGTGCCAGCAGTTCCTCACAGGGGGCGGCATTTATTCAGTACTTC
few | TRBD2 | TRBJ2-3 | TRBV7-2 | CASSLGLAGGQVTQYF | TGTGCCAGCAGCTTAGGGCTAGCGGGAGGGCAGGTTACGCAGTATTTT
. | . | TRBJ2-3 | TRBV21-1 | CASSKETSGSTDTQYF | TGTGCCAGCAGCAAAGAGACTAGCGGATCCACAGATACGCAGTATTTT